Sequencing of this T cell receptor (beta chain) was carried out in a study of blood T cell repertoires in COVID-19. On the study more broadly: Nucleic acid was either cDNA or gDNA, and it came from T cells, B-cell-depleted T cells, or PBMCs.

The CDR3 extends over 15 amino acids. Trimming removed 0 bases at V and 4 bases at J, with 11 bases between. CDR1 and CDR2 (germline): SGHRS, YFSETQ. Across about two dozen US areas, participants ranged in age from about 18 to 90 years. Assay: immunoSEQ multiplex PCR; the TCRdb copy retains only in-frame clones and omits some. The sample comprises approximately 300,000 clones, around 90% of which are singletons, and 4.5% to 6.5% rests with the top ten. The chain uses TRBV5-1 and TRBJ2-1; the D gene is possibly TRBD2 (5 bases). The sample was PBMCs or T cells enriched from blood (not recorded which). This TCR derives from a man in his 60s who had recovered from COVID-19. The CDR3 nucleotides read TGCGCCAGCAGCTTGGGCGGGCCAGCATACAATGAGCAGTTCTTC. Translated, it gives CASSLGGPAYNEQFF. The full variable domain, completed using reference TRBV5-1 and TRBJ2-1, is KAGVTQTPRYLIKTRGQQVTLSCSPISGHRSVSWYQQTPGQGLQFLFEYFSETQRNKGNFPGRFSGRQFSNSRSEMNVSTLELGDSALYLCASSLGGPAYNEQFFGPGTRLTVL.